The clone carrying this T cell receptor (beta chain) was seen at least ten times. CDR1 and CDR2 (germline): KGHSH, LQKENI. This CDR3 is built from 15 residues. V lost 1 base and J 5 bases, leaving 12 bases between the germline ends. The record originates from a study of T cells in Graves' hyperthyroidism and ophthalmopathy. The investigators amplified TCR beta CDR3 regions from RNA transcripts. TCR CDR3 underwent first-round RT-PCR with the HTBI primer set. TCRdb recomputed calls from the multiplex PCR reads with MiXCR, one row per CDR3 protein. Of approximately 600,000 distinct CDR3 sequences in the sample, around 21% were seen once.

This sequence joins TRBV18 and TRBJ2-1; D possibly corresponds to TRBD2 (5 bases). This receptor was taken from a man aged 25-40 years with Graves' ophthalmopathy. The sample was blood. The CDR3 DNA is TGTGCCAGCTCACCACAGACTATTGGGGACAATGAGCAGTTCTTC. It yields the protein CASSPQTIGDNEQFF.